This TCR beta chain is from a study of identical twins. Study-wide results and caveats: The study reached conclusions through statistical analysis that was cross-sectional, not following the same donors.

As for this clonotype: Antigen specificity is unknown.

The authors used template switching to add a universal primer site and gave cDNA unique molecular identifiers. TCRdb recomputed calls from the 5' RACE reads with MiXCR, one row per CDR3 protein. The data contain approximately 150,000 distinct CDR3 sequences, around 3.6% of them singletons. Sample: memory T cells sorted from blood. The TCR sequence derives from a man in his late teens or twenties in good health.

As DNA, the CDR3 is TGTGCCAGCATACCAAGGACAGATTCGAGCAATGAGCAGTTCTTC. Encoded protein: CASIPRTDSSNEQFF. This chain links TRBV7-9 with TRBJ2-1, with a weak D call TRBD1 (6 bases). Germline assignment: CDR1 SEHNR and CDR2 FQNEAQ (reference sequence). V was clipped by 7 bases and J by 6 bases, with 19 bases between them. The CDR3 length is 15 residues.